The rows below give T cell receptor beta chains drawn from one sample of a study of blood T cell repertoires in COVID-19. The table came from immunoSEQ multiplex PCR; TCRdb's copy has only in-frame clones and leaves some out. The table lists 200,000 to 250,000 clones, about 90% of them singletons. The material sequenced was PBMCs or T cells enriched from blood (not recorded which). The receptors here all came from a man aged 25 to 40 who had recovered from COVID-19. Both conserved end residues are part of each CDR3. The order of the fields is D gene, V gene, clone size, J gene, CDR3 protein, CDR3 DNA. The D gene is left open where the match is weak. The listing skips clone size in some rows; elsewhere it reads once, few, many or a size class.

d_call: -; v_call: TRBV6-5; clone_size: once; j_call: TRBJ1-2; cdr3_aa: CASSYYTGNYGYTF; cdr3_nt: TGTGCCAGCAGTTACTATACAGGAAACTATGGCTACACCTTC
d_call: -; v_call: TRBV4-3; clone_size: -; j_call: TRBJ1-1; cdr3_aa: CASSQVFRQGGEAFF; cdr3_nt: TGCGCCAGCAGCCAAGTATTTCGGCAGGGAGGGGAAGCTTTCTTT
d_call: TRBD1; v_call: TRBV5-1; clone_size: -; j_call: TRBJ2-2; cdr3_aa: CASSLEVTGATGELFF; cdr3_nt: TGCGCCAGCAGCTTGGAGGTAACAGGGGCCACCGGGGAGCTGTTTTTT
d_call: -; v_call: TRBV4-3; clone_size: -; j_call: TRBJ2-1; cdr3_aa: CASSQDIKGGGYNEQFF; cdr3_nt: TGCGCCAGCAGCCAAGATATCAAGGGGGGGGGTTACAATGAGCAGTTCTTC
d_call: -; v_call: TRBV7-9; clone_size: -; j_call: TRBJ2-4; cdr3_aa: CASSVSGLAKNIQYF; cdr3_nt: TGTGCCAGCAGCGTTTCAGGGTTAGCCAAAAACATTCAGTACTTC
d_call: TRBD1; v_call: TRBV29-1; clone_size: -; j_call: TRBJ2-3; cdr3_aa: CSVERLGTGGADTQYF; cdr3_nt: TGCAGCGTTGAAAGGCTCGGGACAGGTGGGGCAGATACGCAGTATTTT
d_call: -; v_call: TRBV27; clone_size: -; j_call: TRBJ1-1; cdr3_aa: CASTPSRGGRGGWNTEAFF; cdr3_nt: TGTGCCAGCACCCCCTCTAGGGGCGGACGTGGGGGCTGGAACACTGAAGCTTTCTTT
d_call: TRBD1; v_call: TRBV25-1; clone_size: -; j_call: TRBJ2-5; cdr3_aa: CASSDLRTGRETQYF; cdr3_nt: TGTGCCAGCAGTGACCTACGGACAGGGCGGGAGACCCAGTACTTC
d_call: -; v_call: TRBV30; clone_size: -; j_call: TRBJ1-1; cdr3_aa: CAWKAWGSMNTEAFF; cdr3_nt: TGTGCCTGGAAAGCATGGGGCAGCATGAACACTGAAGCTTTCTTT
d_call: -; v_call: TRBV19; clone_size: -; j_call: TRBJ1-4; cdr3_aa: CASSILGSGKTNEKLFF; cdr3_nt: TGTGCCAGTAGTATCCTCGGGTCAGGGAAAACTAATGAAAAACTGTTTTTT
d_call: -; v_call: TRBV18; clone_size: -; j_call: TRBJ1-2; cdr3_aa: CASSPATDPADSGYTF; cdr3_nt: TGTGCCAGCTCACCGGCCACAGACCCGGCGGACTCGGGCTACACCTTC
d_call: -; v_call: TRBV12-5; clone_size: few; j_call: TRBJ1-6; cdr3_aa: CASGFEATAGSPLHF; cdr3_nt: TGTGCTAGTGGGTTCGAGGCGACAGCCGGGTCACCCCTCCACTTT
d_call: TRBD1; v_call: TRBV5-6; clone_size: -; j_call: TRBJ1-2; cdr3_aa: CASSLYRGVPANYGYTF; cdr3_nt: TGTGCCAGCAGCCTATACAGGGGGGTGCCAGCTAACTATGGCTACACCTTC
d_call: TRBD1; v_call: TRBV2; clone_size: once; j_call: TRBJ2-7; cdr3_aa: CASSGTGGSYEQYF; cdr3_nt: TGTGCCAGCAGTGGAACAGGGGGCTCCTACGAGCAGTACTTC
d_call: TRBD1; v_call: TRBV28; clone_size: -; j_call: TRBJ2-3; cdr3_aa: CASSSLRTGQKQYF; cdr3_nt: TGTGCCAGCAGTTCCCTTAGGACAGGGCAAAAGCAGTATTTT
d_call: -; v_call: TRBV19; clone_size: -; j_call: TRBJ2-7; cdr3_aa: CASSTGATTYEQYF; cdr3_nt: TGTGCCAGTAGTACAGGGGCTACAACCTACGAGCAGTACTTC
d_call: TRBD2; v_call: TRBV9; clone_size: few; j_call: TRBJ2-7; cdr3_aa: CASSVEGLAGEQYF; cdr3_nt: TGTGCCAGCAGCGTGGAAGGACTAGCGGGGGAGCAGTACTTC
d_call: -; v_call: TRBV6-2/TRBV6-3; clone_size: -; j_call: TRBJ2-5; cdr3_aa: CASSYLTTGPIPYF; cdr3_nt: TGTGCCAGCAGTTACCTCACGACAGGCCCTATCCCGTACTTC
d_call: -; v_call: TRBV5-8; clone_size: -; j_call: TRBJ1-1; cdr3_aa: CASSLREVAEAFF; cdr3_nt: TGTGCCAGCAGCTTACGGGAAGTCGCTGAAGCTTTCTTT
d_call: TRBD2; v_call: TRBV7-9; clone_size: -; j_call: TRBJ2-3; cdr3_aa: CASSSSGDTDTQYF; cdr3_nt: TGTGCCAGCAGCTCTAGCGGGGACACAGATACGCAGTATTTT
d_call: TRBD2; v_call: TRBV27; clone_size: -; j_call: TRBJ2-7; cdr3_aa: CASGKTGTSYEQYF; cdr3_nt: TGTGCCAGCGGAAAGACCGGGACTAGTTACGAGCAGTACTTC
d_call: -; v_call: TRBV7-2; clone_size: -; j_call: TRBJ1-5; cdr3_aa: CASSFIRAGSNQPQHF; cdr3_nt: TGTGCCAGCAGCTTTATCAGGGCCGGGAGCAATCAGCCCCAGCATTTT
d_call: TRBD1; v_call: TRBV19; clone_size: few; j_call: TRBJ1-2; cdr3_aa: CASSTGDRRWGYTF; cdr3_nt: TGTGCCAGTAGTACCGGGGACAGGAGGTGGGGCTACACCTTC
d_call: -; v_call: TRBV7-2; clone_size: -; j_call: TRBJ1-6; cdr3_aa: CASSFFSSPLHF; cdr3_nt: TGTGCCAGCAGCTTTTTCTCTTCACCCCTCCACTTT
d_call: TRBD1; v_call: TRBV4-3; clone_size: -; j_call: TRBJ1-5; cdr3_aa: CASSSGTGGNQPQHF; cdr3_nt: TGCGCCAGCAGTTCCGGGACAGGGGGCAATCAGCCCCAGCATTTT
d_call: TRBD1; v_call: TRBV18; clone_size: -; j_call: TRBJ1-4; cdr3_aa: CASSTSTPGQGEKLFF; cdr3_nt: TGTGCCAGCTCAACATCTACTCCGGGACAGGGGGAAAAACTGTTTTTT
d_call: -; v_call: TRBV3-1/TRBV3-2; clone_size: -; j_call: TRBJ2-1; cdr3_aa: CASSPRDGSYNEQFF; cdr3_nt: TGTGCCAGCAGCCCCCGGGATGGGTCCTACAATGAGCAGTTCTTC
d_call: TRBD1; v_call: TRBV12-3/TRBV12-4; clone_size: -; j_call: TRBJ2-1; cdr3_aa: CASRVGDRGVF; cdr3_nt: TGTGCCAGCAGGGTTGGGGACAGGGGGGTCTTC
d_call: -; v_call: TRBV4-2; clone_size: once; j_call: TRBJ2-5; cdr3_aa: CASSQDWKAGEYQETQYF; cdr3_nt: TGTGCCAGCAGCCAAGATTGGAAGGCGGGCGAGTACCAAGAGACCCAGTACTTC
d_call: TRBD1; v_call: TRBV6-5; clone_size: -; j_call: TRBJ1-1; cdr3_aa: CASSLQGGMNTEAFF; cdr3_nt: TGTGCCAGCAGTTTACAGGGGGGGATGAACACTGAAGCTTTCTTT
d_call: -; v_call: TRBV5-4; clone_size: -; j_call: TRBJ1-4; cdr3_aa: CASSYTTNEKLFF; cdr3_nt: TGTGCCAGCAGCTATACAACTAATGAAAAACTGTTTTTT
d_call: -; v_call: TRBV3-1/TRBV3-2; clone_size: -; j_call: TRBJ2-1; cdr3_aa: CASSLNFRGNEQFF; cdr3_nt: TGTGCCAGCAGCTTAAATTTCCGCGGCAATGAGCAGTTCTTC
d_call: -; v_call: TRBV5-6; clone_size: -; j_call: TRBJ1-1; cdr3_aa: CASSVFTEAFF; cdr3_nt: TGTGCCAGCAGCGTCTTCACTGAAGCTTTCTTT
d_call: -; v_call: TRBV28; clone_size: few; j_call: TRBJ1-2; cdr3_aa: CASSLFPRAGESYGYTF; cdr3_nt: TGTGCCAGCAGTTTATTTCCCCGCGCCGGAGAATCGTATGGCTACACCTTC
d_call: TRBD2; v_call: TRBV9; clone_size: few; j_call: TRBJ2-7; cdr3_aa: CASSPHWGGGYEQYF; cdr3_nt: TGTGCCAGCAGCCCCCACTGGGGGGGAGGATACGAGCAGTACTTC
d_call: -; v_call: TRBV7-9; clone_size: once; j_call: TRBJ1-2; cdr3_aa: CASSLATEPNYGYTF; cdr3_nt: TGTGCCAGCAGCTTAGCGACTGAGCCTAACTATGGCTACACCTTC
d_call: TRBD2; v_call: TRBV30; clone_size: many; j_call: TRBJ2-5; cdr3_aa: CAWSGDYHQETQYF; cdr3_nt: TGTGCCTGGAGTGGGGACTACCATCAAGAGACCCAGTACTTC
d_call: -; v_call: TRBV2; clone_size: -; j_call: TRBJ2-1; cdr3_aa: CASSFPPGHRFNEQFF; cdr3_nt: TGTGCCAGCAGTTTTCCGCCGGGTCATCGGTTTAATGAGCAGTTCTTC
d_call: TRBD1; v_call: TRBV10-3; clone_size: -; j_call: TRBJ2-7; cdr3_aa: CAITEGGQGYEQYF; cdr3_nt: TGTGCCATCACCGAGGGTGGACAGGGCTACGAGCAGTACTTC
d_call: TRBD1; v_call: TRBV27; clone_size: -; j_call: TRBJ1-2; cdr3_aa: CASSPGQGLINYGYTF; cdr3_nt: TGTGCCAGCAGTCCCGGACAGGGCCTAATAAACTATGGCTACACCTTC
d_call: -; v_call: TRBV5-4; clone_size: -; j_call: TRBJ2-1; cdr3_aa: CASSLGTTTYEQFF; cdr3_nt: TGTGCCAGCAGCTTGGGGACTACTACGTATGAGCAGTTCTTC
d_call: -; v_call: TRBV11-2; clone_size: -; j_call: TRBJ2-1; cdr3_aa: CASSLFVGSRNEQFF; cdr3_nt: TGTGCCAGCAGCTTATTCGTCGGGAGTCGCAATGAGCAGTTCTTC
d_call: -; v_call: TRBV7-2; clone_size: -; j_call: TRBJ1-3; cdr3_aa: CASSSSRAGRDTIYF; cdr3_nt: TGTGCCAGCAGCTCCTCCCGGGCGGGGCGGGACACCATATATTTT
d_call: -; v_call: TRBV4-2; clone_size: -; j_call: TRBJ1-2; cdr3_aa: CASSQVPGDYGYTF; cdr3_nt: TGTGCCAGCAGCCAAGTGCCAGGGGACTATGGCTACACCTTC
d_call: TRBD1; v_call: TRBV6-2/TRBV6-3; clone_size: -; j_call: TRBJ2-1; cdr3_aa: CASSSPSTGSGNEQFF; cdr3_nt: TGTGCCAGCAGTTCCCCTTCGACAGGGTCTGGCAATGAGCAGTTCTTC
d_call: TRBD2; v_call: TRBV5-5; clone_size: once; j_call: TRBJ2-3; cdr3_aa: CASSFTSGGPWMWTQYF; cdr3_nt: TGTGCCAGCAGCTTCACTAGCGGGGGGCCTTGGATGTGGACGCAGTATTTT
d_call: -; v_call: TRBV5-1; clone_size: -; j_call: TRBJ2-1; cdr3_aa: CASNREGSYNEQFF; cdr3_nt: TGCGCCAGTAACAGGGAAGGCTCCTACAATGAGCAGTTCTTC
d_call: -; v_call: TRBV30; clone_size: -; j_call: TRBJ1-4; cdr3_aa: CAGSPGGIGEKLFF; cdr3_nt: TGTGCCGGCTCCCCGGGGGGGATAGGGGAAAAACTGTTTTTT
d_call: -; v_call: TRBV5-8; clone_size: -; j_call: TRBJ2-2; cdr3_aa: CASSSGRTSNTGELFF; cdr3_nt: TGTGCCAGCAGCTCCGGACGGACTTCGAACACCGGGGAGCTGTTTTTT